These 10 T cell receptor beta chains were all obtained from the same sample, sequenced in a study of T cells after yellow fever vaccination. In TCRdb, the 5' RACE reads were re-called with MiXCR into one record per CDR3 protein. The profile covers a few hundred thousand distinct CDR3 sequences, with 17% appearing a single time and 15% to 20% taken by the ten largest. Sequences were derived from PBMCs, sampled 5 days after the first yellow fever vaccination. The receptors stem from a man younger than 35 who received the YFV17D yellow fever vaccine.

The chain joins TRBV12-3 or TRBV12-4 to TRBJ2-2, with TRBD2 identical over 8 bases. Losses at the gene ends were 3 bases for V and 0 bases for J; bases not matched to a gene: 3. CDR3 length equals 16 residues. The CDR3 reads CASSLARGANTGELFF. The CDR3 coding sequence is TGTGCCAGCAGTTTGGCGCGGGGGGCGAACACCGGGGAGCTGTTTTTT.

This clonotype was counted between two and nine times. The chain links TRBV28 to TRBJ1-3; perhaps TRBD1 as D (6 bases). The CDR3 contains 14 residues. Looked up from germline, CDR1 is MDHEN and CDR2 is SYDVKM. V lost 8 bases to trimming and J lost 1 base, with 12 bases between them. The CDR3 reads CASWDKSSGNTIYF. The CDR3, as DNA: TGTGCCAGCTGGGACAAATCGTCTGGAAACACCATATATTTT.

This clonotype was detected a few times. The chain links TRBV6-2 or TRBV6-3 to TRBJ2-3; D is perhaps TRBD1 or TRBD2 (6 bases each). Germline loops: CDR1 MNHEY, CDR2 SVGEGT. This CDR3 spans 16 amino acids. Trimming cost V 6 bases and J 2 bases, with 18 bases left between them. In DNA, the CDR3 is TGTGCCAGCAGCTCCCCCGTGGGGGGCTTCACAGATACGCAGTATTTT. Amino acid sequence: CASSSPVGGFTDTQYF.

This clonotype showed up just a few times. The chain recombines TRBV5-1 with TRBJ2-1; D perhaps matches TRBD2 (5 bases). CDR3 size: 16 residues. Germline V gives CDR1 SGHRS, CDR2 YFSETQ. The V and J ends lost 4 bases and 2 bases respectively, with 16 bases between them. CDR3 sequence: CASSPPPPGAYNEQFF. As DNA, the CDR3 is TGCGCCAGCAGCCCTCCCCCCCCCGGGGCCTACAATGAGCAGTTCTTC. The full variable domain, with the rest looked up from reference TRBV5-1 and TRBJ2-1, is KAGVTQTPRYLIKTRGQQVTLSCSPISGHRSVSWYQQTPGQGLQFLFEYFSETQRNKGNFPGRFSGRQFSNSRSEMNVSTLELGDSALYLCASSPPPPGAYNEQFFGPGTRLTVL.

This clonotype has just a few counts. The CDR3 coding sequence is TGTGCCAGCACCCTAACTAGTCACACAGATACGCAGTATTTT. Translating it yields CASTLTSHTDTQYF. V gene TRBV11-2 combines with J gene TRBJ2-3, with a possible D match to TRBD2 (5 bases). Trimming pared 7 bases from V and 2 bases from J, leaving 13 bases between. The CDR3 consists of 14 residues. CDR1 and CDR2 (germline): SGHAT, FQNNGV. The variable domain in full, completed from reference TRBV11-2 and TRBJ2-3, reads EAGVAQSPRYKIIEKRQSVAFWCNPISGHATLYWYQQILGQGPKLLIQFQNNGVVDDSQLPKDRFSAERLKGVDSTLKIQPAKLEDSAVYLCASTLTSHTDTQYFGPGTRLTVL.

The sample holds a few counts of this clonotype. The V gene is TRBV19, the J gene TRBJ1-1; D uncertain. CDR3 length: 14 amino acids. Germline V CDR1 and CDR2: LNHDA, SQIVND (reference sequence). V was pared by 2 bases and J by 1 base, with 8 bases between. The DNA of the CDR3 is TGTGCCAGTAGTATATGGGTTGAGAACACTGAAGCTTTCTTT. Protein product: CASSIWVENTEAFF.

The chain links TRBV5-1 to TRBJ1-4; 7 nucleotides match TRBD1. CDR1 is SGHRS and CDR2 is YFSETQ in the germline V gene. The trim removed 4 bases at V and 7 bases at J, leaving 10 bases unmatched. The CDR3 spans 15 residues. The CDR3 nucleotides are TGCGCCAGCAGCCCCGGGGTCCAGGGGGTTGAAAAACTGTTTTTT. It encodes CASSPGVQGVEKLFF.

V gene TRBV6-1 combines with J gene TRBJ2-1, with TRBD2 as a possible D gene (7 bases). Germline values: CDR1 MNHNS, CDR2 SASEGT. Trimming removed 0 bases from V and 3 bases from J, with 12 bases in between. The CDR3 runs to 16 residues. The CDR3 sequence is CASSEAGGGLYNEQFF. The CDR3 nucleotides read TGTGCCAGCAGTGAAGCGGGGGGGGGGCTCTACAATGAGCAGTTCTTC.

V usage is TRBV5-1 and J usage is TRBJ1-1, with TRBD1 matching over 8 bases. Unmatched junction bases numbered 9, after V lost 4 bases and J lost 4 bases. The CDR3 loop spans 15 amino acids. In germline, CDR1 is SGHRS, CDR2 YFSETQ. The CDR3 DNA is TGCGCCAGCAGCCATAACAGGGGGGTTAGCACTGAAGCTTTCTTT. It yields the protein CASSHNRGVSTEAFF. Full variable domain (remainder filled in from reference TRBV5-1 and TRBJ1-1): KAGVTQTPRYLIKTRGQQVTLSCSPISGHRSVSWYQQTPGQGLQFLFEYFSETQRNKGNFPGRFSGRQFSNSRSEMNVSTLELGDSALYLCASSHNRGVSTEAFFGQGTRLTVV.

The chain couples TRBV3-1 to TRBJ2-2; 13 positions match TRBD2. The ends lost 4 bases at V and 7 bases at J; junction bases unmatched: 6. The CDR3 spans 16 residues. Per the germline V gene, CDR1 is LGHDT and CDR2 is YNNKEL (reference sequence). The CDR3 region has the DNA TGTGCCAGCAGCCTCGGGACTAGCGGGGCGAGCGGGGAGCTGTTTTTT. This translates into CASSLGTSGASGELFF.